The next 10 T cell receptor beta chains were all read from a single sample in a study of cytotoxic CD8 clonotypes in ibrutinib-treated CLL. Assay: immunoSEQ multiplex PCR; the TCRdb copy retains only in-frame clones and omits some. The sample shows around 330,000 clones, roughly 70% of them seen only once. This sample comprised PBMCs, obtained after 36 months of ibrutinib treatment. The receptors stem from a human donor with chronic lymphocytic leukemia.

This sequence joins TRBV29-1 and TRBJ1-2; 7 bases line up with TRBD1. This CDR3 is 13 amino acids long. Trimming cost V 2 bases and J 4 bases; bases outside gene matches: 4. Germline V gives CDR1 SQVTM, CDR2 ANQGSEA. The CDR3 protein is CSVERQGAYGYTF. Written as DNA, the CDR3 is TGCAGCGTTGAAAGACAGGGAGCCTATGGCTACACCTTC.

The V gene is TRBV27, the J gene TRBJ1-1; D not resolved. Germline V gives CDR1 MNHEY, CDR2 SMNVEV (reference sequence). The CDR3 is made up of 15 amino acids. V was pared by 5 bases and J by 1 base, with 14 bases between. CDR3 in amino acids: CASSTRAKGNTEAFF. In nucleotides, the CDR3 is TGTGCCAGCAGTACAAGGGCGAAGGGGAACACTGAAGCTTTCTTT.

The chain recombines TRBV10-3 with TRBJ2-3; D uncertain. The CDR3 is 15 residues long. V was clipped by 7 bases and J by 0 bases, with 14 bases between them. CDR1 is ENHRY, CDR2 SYGVKD, per germline. The CDR3 is CAIKTDGPSTDTQYF. CDR3 nucleotide sequence: TGTGCCATCAAGACGGACGGTCCTAGCACAGATACGCAGTATTTT.

V gene TRBV18 combines with J gene TRBJ2-3; no clear D gene. CDR1 is KGHSH, CDR2 LQKENI, per germline. CDR3 length: 12 amino acids. Deletions cut 6 bases from V and 8 bases from J, with 12 bases between. As DNA, the CDR3 is TGTGCCAGCTCCCCGACGGGTGGTACGCAGTATTTT. Protein sequence: CASSPTGGTQYF. Together with reference TRBV18 and TRBJ2-3, the CDR3 gives the full variable domain: NAGVMQNPRHLVRRRGQEARLRCSPMKGHSHVYWYRQLPEEGLKFMVYLQKENIIDESGMPKERFSAEFPKEGPSILRIQQVVRGDSAAYFCASSPTGGTQYFGPGTRLTVL.

The table lists this clone with a few counts. The chain combines TRBV28 with TRBJ2-5, with D perhaps TRBD2 (5 bases). V was trimmed by 3 bases and J by 7 bases, leaving 12 bases between them. CDR1 and CDR2 (germline): MDHEN, SYDVKM. The CDR3 has 13 amino acids. This CDR3 reads CASSFRGRGTQYF. In DNA form, the CDR3 reads TGTGCCAGCAGTTTTCGAGGGCGCGGGACCCAGTACTTC.

V gene TRBV9 combines with J gene TRBJ2-5; TRBD2 matches at 10 bases. This CDR3 is built from 22 residues. CDR1 is SGDLS and CDR2 is YYNGEE in the germline V gene. With V trimmed by 4 bases and J by 0 bases, 24 bases remained unmatched. The CDR3 spells CASSPRPATSVLGLADQETQYF. As DNA, the CDR3 is TGTGCCAGCAGCCCCCGCCCTGCAACCTCGGTTCTTGGACTAGCGGACCAAGAGACCCAGTACTTC.

The chain employs TRBV5-1 and TRBJ2-7; 9 positions match TRBD2. Germline V CDR1 and CDR2: SGHRS, YFSETQ. The V gene end was trimmed by 0 bases and the J gene end by 4 bases; junction bases not matched to a gene: 11. The CDR3 has 17 amino acids. The CDR3 DNA is TGCGCCAGCAGCTTGGCCAAGCTTAGCGGGAGTTCGTACGAGCAGTACTTC. Protein sequence: CASSLAKLSGSSYEQYF.

The gene calls are TRBV5-1 and TRBJ2-7, with 8 bases that match TRBD1. Germline V gives CDR1 SGHRS, CDR2 YFSETQ. The CDR3 sequence is 15 residues long. The V gene end was trimmed by 1 base and the J gene end by 5 bases; junction bases not matched to a gene: 8. CDR3 sequence (DNA): TGCGCCAGCAGCTTGACCTCCCGGACAGGGAACGAGCAGTACTTC. It codes for CASSLTSRTGNEQYF.

V and J are TRBV5-1 and TRBJ2-5; TRBD2 aligns across 9 bases. The junction had 12 bases not matched to a gene; V was cut back by 2 bases and J by 4 bases. The CDR3 covers 17 residues. Looked up from germline, CDR1 is SGHRS and CDR2 is YFSETQ. The CDR3 DNA sequence: TGCGCCAGCAGCTTTGGCCCGTTGCGGGGGGGCTCAGAGACCCAGTACTTC. It encodes CASSFGPLRGGSETQYF.

This clone has just one count. The rearrangement links TRBV28 to TRBJ2-5; a possible D gene is TRBD1 (6 bases). Germline lookup yields CDR1 MDHEN and CDR2 SYDVKM. V was cut by 7 bases and J by 2 bases, with 20 bases left in between. The CDR3 runs 16 residues. The CDR3 here is CASTLEGAGVQETQYF. For the CDR3, the DNA is TGTGCCAGCACCCTCGAGGGAGCAGGGGTACAAGAGACCCAGTACTTC.